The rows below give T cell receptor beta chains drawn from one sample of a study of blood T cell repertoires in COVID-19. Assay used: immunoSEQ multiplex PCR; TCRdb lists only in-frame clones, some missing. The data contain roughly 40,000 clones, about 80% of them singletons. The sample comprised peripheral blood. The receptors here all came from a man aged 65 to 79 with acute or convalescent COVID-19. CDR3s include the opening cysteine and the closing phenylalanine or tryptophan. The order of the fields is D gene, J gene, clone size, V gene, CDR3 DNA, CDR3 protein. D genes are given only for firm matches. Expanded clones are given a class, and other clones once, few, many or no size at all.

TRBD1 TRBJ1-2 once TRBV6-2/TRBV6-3 TGTGCCAGCAGTTACAAGACAGGGGGCAACTATGGCTACACCTTC CASSYKTGGNYGYTF
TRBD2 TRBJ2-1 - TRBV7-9 TGTGCCAGCCGTGCGACTAGCGGGGGGGCCAATGAGCAGTTCTTC CASRATSGGANEQFF
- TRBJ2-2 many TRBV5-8 TGTGCCAGCAGCTTTCGGGTGGTTCCCGGGGAGCTGTTTTTT CASSFRVVPGELFF
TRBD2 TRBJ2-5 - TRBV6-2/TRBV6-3 TGTGCCAGCAGTTTTCTCAGACTAGCGGGGCAAGAGACCCAGTACTTC CASSFLRLAGQETQYF
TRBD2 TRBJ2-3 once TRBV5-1 TGCGCCAGCAGCCCCCGACTAGCCGGAGGGTCTGGCACAGATACGCAGTATTTT CASSPRLAGGSGTDTQYF
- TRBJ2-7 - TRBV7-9 TGTGCCAGCAGCCTGGGCGCATACGAGCAGTACTTC CASSLGAYEQYF
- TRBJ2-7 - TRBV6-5 TGTGCCAGCAGTTACTCGGGGAGGTCCTACGAGCAGTACTTC CASSYSGRSYEQYF
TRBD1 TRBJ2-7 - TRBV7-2 TGTGCCAGCAGACGGGACAGGGTGGGATACGAGCAGTACTTC CASRRDRVGYEQYF
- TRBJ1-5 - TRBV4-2 TGTGCCAGCAGCCAACGCAGGGCCCCCAATCAGCCCCAGCATTTT CASSQRRAPNQPQHF
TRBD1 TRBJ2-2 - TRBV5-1 TGCGCCAGCAGCAAGGGACAGGGTAACGGGGAGCTGTTTTTT CASSKGQGNGELFF
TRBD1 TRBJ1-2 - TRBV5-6 TGTGCCAGCAGCGGACAGGGGGCTAATGGCTACACCTTC CASSGQGANGYTF
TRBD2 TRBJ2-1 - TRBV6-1 TGTGCCAGCAGTGAAGTCCCTAGCGGGGTGTATGAGCAGTTCTTC CASSEVPSGVYEQFF
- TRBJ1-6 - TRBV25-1 TGTGCCAGCAGAAGAGGCACGGATTCACCCCTCCACTTT CASRRGTDSPLHF
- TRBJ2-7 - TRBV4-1 TGCGCCAGCAGCCCCTCGTCCGGGGGACCCTACGAGCAGTACTTC CASSPSSGGPYEQYF
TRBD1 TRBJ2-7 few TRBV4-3 TGCGCCAGCAGCCAAGACACCGGGACAGGGGGCCGCGAGCAGTACTTC CASSQDTGTGGREQYF
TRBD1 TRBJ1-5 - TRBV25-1 TGTGCCAGCAGTGAACCAGGGACAGGGGATTTTCAGCCCCAGCATTTT CASSEPGTGDFQPQHF
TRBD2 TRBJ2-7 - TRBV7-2 TGTGCCAGCAGCGCAGCGGGGGGGCCCTACGAGCAGTACTTC CASSAAGGPYEQYF
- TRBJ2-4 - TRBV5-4 TGTGCCAGCAGCTCCCCTGTCTTAGCCAAAAACATTCAGTACTTC CASSSPVLAKNIQYF
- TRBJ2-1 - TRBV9 TGTGCCAGCAGCGTAGTGGCAGGGCCCTACAATGAGCAGTTCTTC CASSVVAGPYNEQFF
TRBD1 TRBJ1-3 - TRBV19 TGTGCCAGTAGTCAAGACAGGGGAGGGAAGAGCTCTGGAAACACCATATATTTT CASSQDRGGKSSGNTIYF
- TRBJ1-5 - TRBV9 TGTGCCAGCAGCGTAGGGGGCTCAGGGGTAAATCAGCCCCAGCATTTT CASSVGGSGVNQPQHF
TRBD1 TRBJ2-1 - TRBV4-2 TGTGCCAGCAGCCATTACTCTCCGGGACAGGGATACAATGAGCAGTTCTTC CASSHYSPGQGYNEQFF
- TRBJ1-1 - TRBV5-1 TGCGCCAGCAGTAAGGAGATTACGAACACTGAAGCTTTCTTT CASSKEITNTEAFF
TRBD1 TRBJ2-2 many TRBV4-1 TGCGCCAGCAGCCAAGTCCCGGACAGGGACACCGGGGAGCTGTTTTTT CASSQVPDRDTGELFF
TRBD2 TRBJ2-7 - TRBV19 TGTGCCAGTAGGAGTTTAGCGGGGTACCACGAGCAGTACTTC CASRSLAGYHEQYF
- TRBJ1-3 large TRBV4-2 TGTGCCAGCAGCCCAGATTTACCGGGAGCCTCTGGAAACACCATATATTTT CASSPDLPGASGNTIYF
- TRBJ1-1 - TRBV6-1 TGTGCCAGCAGTGAAACTGACAGGAACACTGAAGCTTTCTTT CASSETDRNTEAFF
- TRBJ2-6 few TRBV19 TGTGCCAGTAGTCCCATCGGGGGTGGCTGGACATCTGGGGCCAACGTCCTGACTTTC CASSPIGGGWTSGANVLTF
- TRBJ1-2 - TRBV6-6 - CASSSSTGSLYGYTF
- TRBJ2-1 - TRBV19 TGTGCCAGCCGGCCTAGACCCCCAGCCTACAATGAGCAGTTCTTC CASRPRPPAYNEQFF
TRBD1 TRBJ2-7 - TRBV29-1 TGCAGCGGGATCACAACAGGGGGAGGCGAGCAGTACTTC CSGITTGGGEQYF
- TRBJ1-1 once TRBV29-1 TGCAGCGTCGGGACTGGTAATGGTGAAGCTTTCTTT CSVGTGNGEAFF
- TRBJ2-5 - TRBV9 TGTGCCAGCAGCGTAGCAGGCGAGACCCAGTACTTC CASSVAGETQYF
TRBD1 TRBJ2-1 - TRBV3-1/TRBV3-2 TGTGCCAGCAGCCTCCCATTGACAGGGGCCCATGAGCAGTTCTTC CASSLPLTGAHEQFF
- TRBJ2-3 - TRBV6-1 TGTGCCAGCAGTGAAAGTACTCAGGGGCGCACAGATACGCAGTATTTT CASSESTQGRTDTQYF
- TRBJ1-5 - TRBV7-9 TGTGCCAGCAGCTATGAGGGGGTGGGCAATCAGCCCCAGCATTTT CASSYEGVGNQPQHF
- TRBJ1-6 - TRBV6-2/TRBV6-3 TGTGCCAGCAGTTACGCACAGGGAACCGAAGGATCCTATAATTCACCCCTCCACTTT CASSYAQGTEGSYNSPLHF
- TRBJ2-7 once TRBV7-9 TGTGCCAGCAGCCTCCCCGCGAGCTCCTACGAGCAGTACTTC CASSLPASSYEQYF
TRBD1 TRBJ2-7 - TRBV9 TGTGCCAGCAGCGCTAGGACAGGGGGTTACGAGCAGTACTTC CASSARTGGYEQYF
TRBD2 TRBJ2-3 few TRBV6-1 TGTGCCAGCAGTGAAGCTAGCGGGGGGTCAGATACGCAGTATTTT CASSEASGGSDTQYF
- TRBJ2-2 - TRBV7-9 TGTGCCAGCAGCTTAGGAGTTTCCGGGGAGCTGTTTTTT CASSLGVSGELFF
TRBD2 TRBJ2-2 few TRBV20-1 TGCAGTGCTAGTATCCAGCGGGGTTCGACCGGGGAGCTGTTTTTT CSASIQRGSTGELFF
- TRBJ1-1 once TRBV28 TGTGCCAGCAGTCGAGACAGGATCCCTGAAGCTTTCTTT CASSRDRIPEAFF
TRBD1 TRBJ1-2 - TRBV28 TGTGCCAGCACCCCGACAGGGGATCACTATGGCTACACCTTC CASTPTGDHYGYTF
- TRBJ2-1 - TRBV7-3 TGTGCCAGCAGCTTAAGCGGGGTAGTCTACAATGAGCAGTTCTTC CASSLSGVVYNEQFF
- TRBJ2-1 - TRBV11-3 TGTGCCAGCAGCCCCCCAACTAGCAATGAGCAGTTCTTC CASSPPTSNEQFF
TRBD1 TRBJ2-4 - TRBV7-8 TGTGCCAGCAGCTTAGGTCGGACAGGGAGGAACATTCAGTACTTC CASSLGRTGRNIQYF
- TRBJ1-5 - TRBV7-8 TGTGCCAGCAGCTTAGCTGGCCGGAGTTTTCAGCCCCAGCATTTT CASSLAGRSFQPQHF
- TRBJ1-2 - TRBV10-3 TGTGCCATCAGAGTGGGGGGAGAAGGCTATGGCTACACCTTC CAIRVGGEGYGYTF
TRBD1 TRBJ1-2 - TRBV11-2 TGTGCCAGCAGGGGCAGGGGGGCCTACTATGGCTACACCTTC CASRGRGAYYGYTF
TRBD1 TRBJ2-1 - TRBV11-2 TGTGCCACCACAGGGACAGTAAATGAGCAGTTCTTC CATTGTVNEQFF
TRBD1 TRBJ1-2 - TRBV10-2 TGCGCCAGCAGTAACTCCCAGGGGGCTGGTGGCTACACCTTC CASSNSQGAGGYTF